These T cell receptor beta chains were read from a single sample in a study of cytomegalovirus exposure and HLA in healthy donors. Profiled with immunoSEQ multiplex PCR; TCRdb holds only in-frame clones, not every one. The sample contains some 140,000 clones, 85% to 90% of which appear only once. The sample consisted of PBMCs. The receptor source for this set is a man between 18 and 35 years old in good health and CMV-seronegative. CDR3s include the opening cysteine and the closing phenylalanine or tryptophan. Each record gives: V gene, D gene, J gene, clone size, CDR3 DNA, CDR3 protein. D genes are given only for firm matches. The listing skips clone size in some rows; elsewhere it reads once, few, many or a size class.

v_gene: TRBV27
d_gene: NA
j_gene: TRBJ2-4
abundance: once
CDR3nt: TGTGCCAGCAGTTGGGGCATGGAACAAAACATTCAGTACTTC
CDR3aa: CASSWGMEQNIQYF

v_gene: TRBV5-1
d_gene: NA
j_gene: TRBJ2-1
abundance: NA
CDR3nt: TGCGCCAGCAGCCAGGACAGCTACAATGAGCAGTTCTTC
CDR3aa: CASSQDSYNEQFF

v_gene: TRBV5-1
d_gene: NA
j_gene: TRBJ1-2
abundance: NA
CDR3nt: TGCGCCAGCAGCTTGGATCCGGGGAGCGGGGGCTACACCTTC
CDR3aa: CASSLDPGSGGYTF

v_gene: TRBV28
d_gene: NA
j_gene: TRBJ2-7
abundance: NA
CDR3nt: TGTGCCAGCAGTCTTCCAAAGGGGAAGGGTGGCTACGAGCAGTACTTC
CDR3aa: CASSLPKGKGGYEQYF

v_gene: TRBV18
d_gene: TRBD1
j_gene: TRBJ2-7
abundance: NA
CDR3nt: TGTGCCAGCTCACCCGGGACAGGGGCCTACGAGCAGTACTTC
CDR3aa: CASSPGTGAYEQYF

v_gene: TRBV4-1
d_gene: TRBD2
j_gene: TRBJ2-7
abundance: NA
CDR3nt: TGCGCCAGCAGCCAGGCCGGGACAGGGACTAGCGGGAGATTGGGCGAGCAGTACTTC
CDR3aa: CASSQAGTGTSGRLGEQYF

v_gene: TRBV18
d_gene: NA
j_gene: TRBJ2-2
abundance: NA
CDR3nt: TGTGCCAGCTCACCAGAGACAATAGACACCGGGGAGCTGTTTTTT
CDR3aa: CASSPETIDTGELFF

v_gene: TRBV18
d_gene: NA
j_gene: TRBJ2-2
abundance: NA
CDR3nt: TGTGCCAGCTCATCGGACATACCGGCCGGGGAGCTGTTTTTT
CDR3aa: CASSSDIPAGELFF

v_gene: TRBV5-6
d_gene: NA
j_gene: TRBJ2-7
abundance: NA
CDR3nt: TGTGCCAGCAGCTCCCCCCAGGACGAGCAGTACTTC
CDR3aa: CASSSPQDEQYF

v_gene: TRBV29-1
d_gene: TRBD1
j_gene: TRBJ2-2
abundance: NA
CDR3nt: TGCAGCGTGGGAGGGGACAGGGAGAACACCGGGGAGCTGTTTTTT
CDR3aa: CSVGGDRENTGELFF

v_gene: TRBV5-6
d_gene: NA
j_gene: TRBJ1-1
abundance: once
CDR3nt: TGTGCCAGCAGCACCGCCGGGACACACCTCTCTCAAGCTTTCTTT
CDR3aa: CASSTAGTHLSQAFF

v_gene: TRBV9
d_gene: NA
j_gene: TRBJ1-2
abundance: NA
CDR3nt: TGTGCCAGCAGCTCTTCAGTGCGCAGGAAGCTTAACTATGGCTACACCTTC
CDR3aa: CASSSSVRRKLNYGYTF

v_gene: TRBV9
d_gene: NA
j_gene: TRBJ2-1
abundance: NA
CDR3nt: TGTGCCAGCAGCGTAGCGCTAGGGGGCTCCTACAATGAGCAGTTCTTC
CDR3aa: CASSVALGGSYNEQFF

v_gene: TRBV5-1
d_gene: NA
j_gene: TRBJ2-6
abundance: NA
CDR3nt: TGCGCCAGCAGCACGCCAACTAGACAGGGGAGGGACGGGGTTAGCTCTGGGGCCAACGTCCTGACTTTC
CDR3aa: CASSTPTRQGRDGVSSGANVLTF

v_gene: TRBV28
d_gene: TRBD1
j_gene: TRBJ1-1
abundance: once
CDR3nt: TGTGCCAGCAGTTTCAGGGGGAAGGACACTGAAGCTTTCTTT
CDR3aa: CASSFRGKDTEAFF

v_gene: TRBV6-5
d_gene: NA
j_gene: TRBJ2-3
abundance: NA
CDR3nt: TGTGCCAGCGGAGCGAGCTCTAGCACAGATACGCAGTATTTT
CDR3aa: CASGASSSTDTQYF

v_gene: TRBV5-8
d_gene: NA
j_gene: TRBJ1-6
abundance: once
CDR3nt: TGTGCCAGCAGCTTGGGGCAGGGAAATTCACCCCTCCACTTT
CDR3aa: CASSLGQGNSPLHF

v_gene: TRBV5-8
d_gene: NA
j_gene: TRBJ1-5
abundance: once
CDR3nt: TGTGCCAGCAGCCCCCGGGTTGGGAATCAGCCCCAGCATTTT
CDR3aa: CASSPRVGNQPQHF

v_gene: TRBV2
d_gene: NA
j_gene: TRBJ1-2
abundance: NA
CDR3nt: TGTGCCAGCACCCCATCGCCCGGGCAGGGGAACTATGGCTACACCTTC
CDR3aa: CASTPSPGQGNYGYTF

v_gene: TRBV18
d_gene: TRBD1
j_gene: TRBJ1-1
abundance: NA
CDR3nt: TGTGCCAGCTCACCACCCCGCGACAGGGAGACTGAAGCTTTCTTT
CDR3aa: CASSPPRDRETEAFF

v_gene: TRBV6-5
d_gene: NA
j_gene: TRBJ2-5
abundance: NA
CDR3nt: TGTGCCAGCAGTCGCGGGTGGGCGACCCAGTACTTC
CDR3aa: CASSRGWATQYF

v_gene: TRBV15
d_gene: NA
j_gene: TRBJ1-1
abundance: once
CDR3nt: TGTGCCACCAGCAGGAGTGTTTCTATGAACACTGAAGCTTTCTTT
CDR3aa: CATSRSVSMNTEAFF

v_gene: TRBV5-1
d_gene: TRBD1
j_gene: TRBJ2-3
abundance: NA
CDR3nt: TGCGCCAGCAGCTTGGTAGGGGGCCGAACAGATACGCAGTATTTT
CDR3aa: CASSLVGGRTDTQYF

v_gene: TRBV15
d_gene: TRBD2
j_gene: TRBJ2-7
abundance: NA
CDR3nt: TGTGCCACCAGCAGAGATAGAATGGCTAGCGGGGGTTTAGAGCAGTACTTC
CDR3aa: CATSRDRMASGGLEQYF

v_gene: TRBV5-6
d_gene: NA
j_gene: TRBJ2-5
abundance: NA
CDR3nt: TGTGCCAGCAGCTTGATTACCAGGGAAGAGACCCAGTACTTC
CDR3aa: CASSLITREETQYF

v_gene: TRBV6-5
d_gene: TRBD2
j_gene: TRBJ2-1
abundance: NA
CDR3nt: TGTGCCAGCAGTTACGGGTCTAGCGGGGCTTTTTATGAGCAGTTCTTC
CDR3aa: CASSYGSSGAFYEQFF

v_gene: TRBV7-2
d_gene: TRBD1
j_gene: TRBJ2-7
abundance: NA
CDR3nt: TGTGCCAGCAGCTTAGGGACAGGGCTCCCCTACGAGCAGTACTTC
CDR3aa: CASSLGTGLPYEQYF

v_gene: TRBV4-1
d_gene: NA
j_gene: TRBJ1-5
abundance: NA
CDR3nt: TGCGCCAGCAGCCAAGCCAGTCCCATCTCCCTTTCCAATCAGCCCCAGCATTTT
CDR3aa: CASSQASPISLSNQPQHF

v_gene: TRBV7-8
d_gene: NA
j_gene: TRBJ2-3
abundance: NA
CDR3nt: TGTGCCAGCAGCTCACAGACTAGAGATACGCAGTATTTT
CDR3aa: CASSSQTRDTQYF

v_gene: TRBV7-6
d_gene: NA
j_gene: TRBJ2-7
abundance: NA
CDR3nt: TGTGCCAGCAGCTTGGGAGGAAACTACTACGAGCAGTACTTC
CDR3aa: CASSLGGNYYEQYF

v_gene: TRBV4-1
d_gene: TRBD1
j_gene: TRBJ2-7
abundance: NA
CDR3nt: TGCGCCAGCAGCCACCGGGGACAGGGTGGCTACGAGCAGTACTTC
CDR3aa: CASSHRGQGGYEQYF

v_gene: TRBV5-1
d_gene: NA
j_gene: TRBJ2-3
abundance: NA
CDR3nt: TGCGCCAGCAGCTTGGATCCGGAGACAGATACGCAGTATTTT
CDR3aa: CASSLDPETDTQYF

v_gene: TRBV15
d_gene: NA
j_gene: TRBJ1-4
abundance: once
CDR3nt: TGTGCCACCAGCAGAGATGCAGTGTTTAATGAAAAACTGTTTTTT
CDR3aa: CATSRDAVFNEKLFF

v_gene: TRBV7-9
d_gene: NA
j_gene: TRBJ2-3
abundance: NA
CDR3nt: TGTGCCAGCAGCTTAGCGGGGAGAGGTGGAGATACGCAGTATTTT
CDR3aa: CASSLAGRGGDTQYF

v_gene: TRBV28
d_gene: NA
j_gene: TRBJ1-5
abundance: few
CDR3nt: TGTGCCAGCAGTTTATGGGCCAGGGACAATCAGCCCCAGCATTTT
CDR3aa: CASSLWARDNQPQHF

v_gene: TRBV5-3
d_gene: TRBD1
j_gene: TRBJ1-2
abundance: NA
CDR3nt: TGTGCCAGAAGGGGGGACAGCTACAACAATTCTAAAAACTATGGCTACACCTTC
CDR3aa: CARRGDSYNNSKNYGYTF

v_gene: TRBV5-1
d_gene: NA
j_gene: TRBJ1-2
abundance: NA
CDR3nt: TGCGCCAGCAGCTTAAAGGGGCAGGATACTGGCTACACCTTC
CDR3aa: CASSLKGQDTGYTF

v_gene: TRBV21-1
d_gene: NA
j_gene: TRBJ1-2
abundance: NA
CDR3nt: TGTGCCAGCAGCAATGGTCCAGGGAGGTATGGCTACACCTTC
CDR3aa: CASSNGPGRYGYTF

v_gene: TRBV5-6
d_gene: NA
j_gene: TRBJ2-5
abundance: NA
CDR3nt: TGTGCCAGCAGCTTGACCGGGAAAGAGACCCAGTACTTC
CDR3aa: CASSLTGKETQYF

v_gene: TRBV28
d_gene: NA
j_gene: TRBJ2-1
abundance: NA
CDR3nt: TGTGCCAGCAGCACCACAGCCCTGAGCTCCTACAATGAGCAGTTCTTC
CDR3aa: CASSTTALSSYNEQFF

v_gene: TRBV9
d_gene: TRBD2
j_gene: TRBJ2-3
abundance: NA
CDR3nt: TGTGCCAGCAGCGACGCGACTAGCGGGCGCACAGATACGCAGTATTTT
CDR3aa: CASSDATSGRTDTQYF

v_gene: TRBV7-2
d_gene: TRBD1
j_gene: TRBJ1-2
abundance: NA
CDR3nt: TGTGCCAGCAGCCGGGACAGAGCTAACTATGGCTACACCTTC
CDR3aa: CASSRDRANYGYTF